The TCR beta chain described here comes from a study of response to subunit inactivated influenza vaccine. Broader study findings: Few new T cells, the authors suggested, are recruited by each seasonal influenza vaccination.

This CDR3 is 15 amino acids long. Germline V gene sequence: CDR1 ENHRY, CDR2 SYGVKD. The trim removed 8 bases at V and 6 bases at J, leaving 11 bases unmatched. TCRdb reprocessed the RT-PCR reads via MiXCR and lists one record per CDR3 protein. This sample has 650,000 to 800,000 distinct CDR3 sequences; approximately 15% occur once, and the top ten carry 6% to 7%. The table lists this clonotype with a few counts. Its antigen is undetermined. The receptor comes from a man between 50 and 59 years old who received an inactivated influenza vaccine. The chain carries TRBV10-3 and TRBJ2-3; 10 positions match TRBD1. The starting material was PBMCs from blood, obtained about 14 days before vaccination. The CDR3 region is CAISERQGARDTQYF. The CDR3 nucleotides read TGTGCCATCTCCGAGAGACAGGGGGCCCGGGATACGCAGTATTTT.